The sequence of this T cell receptor beta chain was determined in a study of cytomegalovirus exposure and HLA in healthy donors. The study, taken as a whole, reports: A later analysis by the authors found several of the most significant clusters apparently linked to common viral pathogens.

PCR involved 60 Vbeta and 13 Jbeta primers. Sequenced by immunoSEQ multiplex PCR; TCRdb stores in-frame clones only, minus some. The sample carries more than 85,000 clones, 83% recorded once. The CDR3 is 15 amino acids. The ends lost 5 bases at V and 2 bases at J; junction bases unmatched: 8. Germline CDR1 is SGHTA and CDR2 is FQGNSA. Of note for this clone: The antigen remains undetermined.

The J gene is TRBJ2-7, the V gene TRBV7-2; 8 positions agree with TRBD1. The specimen was PBMCs. The TCR sequence derives from a man between 18 and 35 years old in good health and CMV-seronegative. In DNA, the CDR3 is TGTGCCAGCAGCCGCACCGGGACAGGCACCTACGAGCAGTACTTC. Its translation is CASSRTGTGTYEQYF.